A single sample is the source of the 2 T cell receptor beta chains below, sequenced in a study of blood T cell repertoires in COVID-19. TCRdb's copy holds only in-frame clones and misses some; the assay was immunoSEQ multiplex PCR. The sample gives a few hundred thousand clones, approximately 88% of which show up once; 1% to 1.5% is in the top ten. Material for sequencing was peripheral blood. All receptors come from a man aged 35-49 years with acute or convalescent COVID-19.

The CDR3 reads CASSLAGGGTQYF. The CDR3 coding sequence is TGTGCCAGCAGTTTAGCGGGGGGGGGTACGCAGTATTTT. J is TRBJ2-3 and V is TRBV27; TRBD2 aligns across 9 bases. Trimming removed 2 bases from V and 8 bases from J; junction bases left unmatched: 2. CDR3 size: 13 residues. Per germline, CDR1 MNHEY and CDR2 SMNVEV (reference sequence).

V usage is TRBV5-6 and J usage is TRBJ1-5, with 7 bases fitting TRBD1. In germline, CDR1 is SGHDT, CDR2 YYEEEE. Trimming at V came to 0 bases and at J to 6 bases, leaving 3 bases not matched to a gene. This CDR3 spans 14 amino acids. CDR3 sequence: CASSLVGGPQPQHF. As DNA, the CDR3 is TGTGCCAGCAGCTTGGTAGGGGGCCCTCAGCCCCAGCATTTT.